This T cell receptor (beta chain) was profiled in a study of T cell repertoires in cytomegalovirus infection. In TCRdb, the reads were re-called with MiXCR into one record per CDR3 protein. The data contain around 81,000 distinct CDR3 sequences, roughly 40% of them singletons. This CDR3 is 19 amino acids long. The germline CDR1 and CDR2 sequences are MNHEY and SVGAGI. V was clipped by 2 bases and J by 4 bases; unmatched bases: 14. In regard to this clonotype: Antigen: not known.

This TCR came from a human donor in good health (CMV status not recorded). Some clones in this sample may be carry-over from other donors' samples. The chain has TRBV6-5 and TRBJ2-1, with 10 positions matching TRBD1. The sequenced sample was CD8+ T cells from cultured PBMCs, obtained from culture after CMV antigen stimulation. CDR3 protein: CASSYARQGAGREYNEQFF. CDR3 bases: TGTGCCAGCAGTTACGCAAGACAGGGGGCAGGACGTGAGTACAATGAGCAGTTCTTC.